This T cell receptor beta chain derives from a study of neurological immune-mediated disorders. Trimming left V 6 bases short and J 0 bases short, with 21 bases between. Germline loops: CDR1 SGHRS, CDR2 YFSETQ. The CDR3 consists of 17 residues. This clonotype was counted ten times or more. The cDNA was produced through 5'RACE with 10-nucleotide random UMIs. Via MiXCR, TCRdb re-called the 5' RACE reads, giving one row per CDR3 protein. The table includes tens of thousands of distinct CDR3 sequences, roughly an eighth detected once. Regarding time point: longitudinal time-point 2. The unsorted libraries originated from 2 million PBMCs kept at -80 C.

The sample consisted of PBMCs. V usage is TRBV5-1 and J usage is TRBJ2-5; a possible D gene is TRBD2 (6 bases). The receptor was isolated from a female donor with HTLV-1-associated myelopathy (HAM/TSP). This CDR3 is CASNPKPRAGYQETQYF. Written as DNA, the CDR3 is TGCGCCAGCAACCCTAAACCCCGGGCGGGGTACCAAGAGACCCAGTACTTC.